Presented here are 20 T cell receptor beta chains from one specimen sequenced in a study of PD-1 blockade in mismatch repair-deficient tumors. The repertoire was sequenced with immunoSEQ multiplex PCR; TCRdb's copy has only in-frame clones and lacks some. This repertoire shows some 49,000 clones, over 75% found once; its top ten account for approximately 3.5%. The source was PBMCs, collected before pembrolizumab treatment. The origin of the receptors is an adult with mismatch repair-deficient cancer.

V is TRBV5-8 and J is TRBJ2-1; 10 bases line up with TRBD1. The length of the CDR3 is 16 residues. V shed 5 bases and J 9 bases; nucleotides not matched to a gene: 14. The germline gives CDR1 SGHTS, CDR2 YDEGEE. The CDR3 nucleotides are TGTGCCAGCAGGTCTACCGGGACAGGGGAAAGGACTGAGCAGTTCTTC. Protein sequence: CASRSTGTGERTEQFF.

The chain links TRBV27 to TRBJ2-2; 9 nucleotides match TRBD2. Trimming at V came to 2 bases and at J to 4 bases, leaving 5 bases not matched to a gene. The CDR3 has 16 amino acids. Germline V gene data show CDR1 as MNHEY and CDR2 as SMNVEV (reference sequence). The CDR3 protein is CASSLRAGGGTGELFF. The CDR3 DNA sequence: TGTGCCAGCAGTTTACGAGCGGGAGGCGGCACCGGGGAGCTGTTTTTT.

This chain joins TRBV29-1 and TRBJ2-3; 14 bases map to TRBD2. CDR3 size: 15 residues. Germline loops: CDR1 SQVTM, CDR2 ANQGSEA. V dropped 4 bases and J dropped 5; count of bases not matched to a gene: 5. The CDR3 is CSVGLAGGEGDTQYF. In DNA, the CDR3 is TGCAGCGTTGGACTAGCGGGAGGGGAGGGAGATACGCAGTATTTT.

The chain carries TRBV27 and TRBJ1-5; D is undetermined. The V end lost 3 bases, the J end lost 4 bases, and 4 bases lay between the germline ends. The CDR3 runs 12 residues. From germline, CDR1 is MNHEY and CDR2 SMNVEV (reference sequence). The CDR3 DNA follows: TGTGCCAGCAGTTTCCAAAATCAGCCCCAGCATTTT. Protein: CASSFQNQPQHF.

V usage is TRBV6-1 and J usage is TRBJ2-7; possible D gene TRBD1, 6 bases. Germline CDR1 is MNHNS and CDR2 is SASEGT. Trimming stripped 4 bases from V and 3 bases from J, with 7 bases between. CDR3 length equals 12 residues. DNA of the CDR3: TGTGCCAGCAGTGTACAGGGCTACGAGCAGTACTTC. The encoded protein is CASSVQGYEQYF.

This CDR3 is CASSLVAGGTYNEQFF. CDR3 DNA: TGTGCCAGCAGCTTAGTTGCGGGAGGAACCTACAATGAGCAGTTCTTC. V gene TRBV7-6 combines with J gene TRBJ2-1; 8 positions agree with TRBD2. The ends lost 1 base at V and 2 bases at J; junction bases unmatched: 4. Looked up from germline, CDR1 is SGHVS and CDR2 is FNYEAQ. The CDR3 spans 16 residues.

The chain couples TRBV11-2 to TRBJ1-2; 9 bases are a match to TRBD1. The J segment lost 5 bases and the V segment lost 5 bases, leaving 18 bases of the junction unmatched. This CDR3 has 18 amino acids. The germline CDR1 and CDR2 sequences are SGHAT and FQNNGV. The CDR3 loop is CASSHPRGTGFTGYGYTF. In nucleotides, the CDR3 is TGTGCCAGCAGCCACCCCAGGGGGACAGGGTTCACCGGGTATGGCTACACCTTC. Full variable domain (missing parts from reference TRBV11-2 and TRBJ1-2): EAGVAQSPRYKIIEKRQSVAFWCNPISGHATLYWYQQILGQGPKLLIQFQNNGVVDDSQLPKDRFSAERLKGVDSTLKIQPAKLEDSAVYLCASSHPRGTGFTGYGYTFGSGTRLTVV.

The rearrangement joins TRBV9 to TRBJ2-3; D perhaps matches TRBD2 (5 bases). The CDR3 is 19 amino acids. Per the germline V gene, CDR1 is SGDLS and CDR2 is YYNGEE. Trimming stripped 0 bases from V and 0 bases from J, with 20 bases between. This chain's CDR3 is CASSVGIGRVISSTDTQYF. CDR3 nucleotides: TGTGCCAGCAGCGTAGGGATCGGGCGGGTTATCTCTAGCACAGATACGCAGTATTTT.

This chain links TRBV18 with TRBJ2-2; a possible D gene is TRBD2 (6 bases). The CDR3 has 15 amino acids. V gave up 5 bases and J gave up 0 bases, with 10 bases separating them. Germline CDR1 reads KGHSH; CDR2 reads LQKENI. The CDR3 region has the DNA TGTGCCAGCTCAGGCGGGAACGCGAACACCGGGGAGCTGTTTTTT. Translation gives CASSGGNANTGELFF. Drawing the rest from reference TRBV18 and TRBJ2-2, the complete variable domain is NAGVMQNPRHLVRRRGQEARLRCSPMKGHSHVYWYRQLPEEGLKFMVYLQKENIIDESGMPKERFSAEFPKEGPSILRIQQVVRGDSAAYFCASSGGNANTGELFFGEGSRLTVL.

This clone is medium-sized by share. The gene calls are TRBV6-4 and TRBJ2-7; no reliable D call. The CDR3 totals 13 residues. Trimming left V 7 bases short and J 0 bases short, with 10 bases between. Per the germline V gene, CDR1 is MRHNA and CDR2 is SNTAGT. The CDR3 here is CASTPGSSYEQYF. The CDR3 DNA follows: TGTGCCAGCACCCCGGGCAGCTCCTACGAGCAGTACTTC.

In this sample, this clone turned up a few times. The rearrangement links TRBV5-4 to TRBJ1-6, with unresolved D. This CDR3 has 16 amino acids. Trimming left V 4 bases short and J 9 bases short, with 20 bases between. CDR1 is SGHNT and CDR2 is YYREEE in the germline V gene (reference sequence). The CDR3 sequence is CASSPPPSSGGSPLHF. The DNA for the CDR3 is TGTGCCAGCAGCCCTCCCCCGTCCAGTGGAGGTTCACCCCTCCACTTT.

This clone occurred a few times. This rearrangement joins TRBV5-6 to TRBJ1-2; maybe TRBD1 (6 bases). The CDR3 is 13 amino acids. V gave up 2 bases and J gave up 4 bases, with 9 bases separating them. Germline assignment: CDR1 SGHDT and CDR2 YYEEEE. For the CDR3, the DNA is TGTGCCAGCAGCTTCGGACAGCCCTATGGCTACACCTTC. It specifies CASSFGQPYGYTF.

The CDR3 DNA reads as TGTGCCAGCAGAAGGGAGGGGGGGAAAGAGACCCAGTACTTC. Amino acid sequence: CASRREGGKETQYF. The genes are TRBV2 and TRBJ2-5; maybe TRBD2 (7 bases). CDR1 and CDR2 (germline): SNHLY, FYNNEI. Trimming removed 6 bases at V and 3 bases at J, with 14 bases between. The CDR3 is made up of 14 amino acids. The full variable domain, in which reference TRBV2 and TRBJ2-5 provide the parts outside the CDR3, is EPEVTQTPSHQVTQMGQEVILRCVPISNHLYFYWYRQILGQKVEFLVSFYNNEISEKSEIFDDQFSVERPDGSNFTLKIRSTKLEDSAMYFCASRREGGKETQYFGPGTRLLVL.

The V gene is TRBV2, the J gene TRBJ2-7; D is possibly TRBD2 (7 bases). The V gene lost 5 bases and the J gene lost 4 bases, with 15 bases spanning the gap. Germline V gene data show CDR1 as SNHLY and CDR2 as FYNNEI. The CDR3 is made up of 14 amino acids. The CDR3 nucleotides are TGTGCCAGCAGTTTAGGGGGGGCGCATTACGAGCAGTACTTC. It translates to CASSLGGAHYEQYF.

The rearrangement joins TRBV4-2 to TRBJ2-7; D might be TRBD1 (6 bases). V shed 5 bases and J shed 6 bases, with 14 bases lying between them. Germline CDR1 is LGHNA and CDR2 is YNFKEQ. This CDR3 region has 13 residues. CDR3 loop: CASSTNREFEQYF. CDR3 coding DNA: TGTGCCAGCAGCACGAACAGGGAATTCGAGCAGTACTTC.

The chain employs TRBV5-1 and TRBJ1-2; 7 bases agree with TRBD1. The germline V gene encodes CDR1 SGHRS and CDR2 YFSETQ. CDR3 length equals 14 residues. The trim removed 0 bases at V and 8 bases at J, leaving 7 bases unmatched. The CDR3 DNA sequence: TGCGCCAGCAGCTTGGATCCGGCACAGGGGGGCTACACCTTC. Translating it yields CASSLDPAQGGYTF.

This chain connects TRBV6-1 to TRBJ2-5; TRBD1 matches at 8 bases. The V gene's germline CDR1 is MNHNS and CDR2 SASEGT. The junction had 5 bases not matched to a gene; V was cut back by 7 bases and J by 4 bases. The CDR3 totals 13 residues. The CDR3 bases are TGTGCCAGCACCTCGACAGGGGTAGAGACCCAGTACTTC. Its translation is CASTSTGVETQYF.

The rearrangement links TRBV30 to TRBJ2-7; TRBD2 agrees at 8 bases. In germline, CDR1 is GTSNPN, CDR2 SVGIG (reference sequence). CDR3 length: 15 amino acids. The junction had 14 bases not matched to a gene; V was cut back by 7 bases and J by 3 bases. The DNA for the CDR3 is TGTGCCTCTCAGCTCCCTGGGGCGGGAGGCTACGAGCAGTACTTC. It specifies CASQLPGAGGYEQYF.

This clone appeared a single time. This chain links TRBV11-3 with TRBJ2-2; D is unclear. This CDR3 has 14 amino acids. Germline CDR1 reads SGHNT; CDR2 reads YENEEA. The germline V and J ends were trimmed by 3 bases and 3 bases, with 8 bases remaining between them. The CDR3 is CASSFDGYTGELFF. CDR3 nucleotides: TGTGCCAGCAGCTTCGACGGGTACACCGGGGAGCTGTTTTTT.

The chain uses TRBV5-1 and TRBJ2-3; D not certain. Germline V gene sequence: CDR1 SGHRS, CDR2 YFSETQ. The CDR3 is 15 amino acids. Trimming stripped 4 bases from V and 4 bases from J, with 16 bases between. The CDR3 reads CASSVMGNSADTQYF. Here the CDR3 DNA reads TGCGCCAGCAGCGTGATGGGGAATTCCGCAGATACGCAGTATTTT.